This T cell receptor (beta chain) was recorded in a study of radiotherapy plus CTLA-4 blockade in lung cancer. Libraries were prepared by immunoSEQ multiplex PCR; TCRdb keeps only in-frame clonotypes and omits some of them. The sample has approximately 110,000 clones, 81% seen once. Overall study findings and caveats: Response was reportedly best predicted by early blood T cell clone dynamics, with interferon-beta. Expansion in blood of tumor-derived TCR clones was seen after radiotherapy plus ipilimumab.

The V gene's germline CDR1 is KGHSH and CDR2 LQKENI. The V end was cut by 4 bases, the J end by 7 bases, with 10 bases between. The CDR3 runs 13 residues. This clone was counted only a few times. Its antigen is unknown. V gene TRBV18 combines with J gene TRBJ1-4; D is possibly TRBD1 (6 bases). This TCR derives from a human donor with non-small cell lung cancer that progressed on radiotherapy plus ipilimumab. Some clones in this sample may be carry-over from other donors' samples. Material: peripheral blood, obtained from a patient treated with radiotherapy plus ipilimumab. CDR3 sequence (DNA): TGTGCCAGCTCACGACAGGCCGGTGAAAAACTGTTTTTT. Its translation: CASSRQAGEKLFF.